What follows are 26 T cell receptor beta chains derived from one specimen sequenced in a study of shared clonotypes between healthy human individuals. TCRdb's copy holds only in-frame clones and misses some; the assay was immunoSEQ multiplex PCR. The sample has about 2.3 million clones; 85% to 95% are singletons. The source material was naive CD4+ T cells from PBMCs. Noted subset: CD45RA+ positively selected. These receptors all come from a man between 18 and 29 years old in good health. Some clones in this sample may be carry-over from other donors' samples.

A word on this clone: Other nucleotide sequences from this sample produce the same CDR3. This sequence joins TRBV9 and TRBJ1-5; D possibly corresponds to TRBD1 (6 bases). CDR1 SGDLS and CDR2 YYNGEE come from the germline V gene. V lost 0 bases to trimming and J lost 4 bases, with 8 bases between them. The CDR3 loop spans 14 amino acids. DNA of the CDR3: TGTGCCAGCAGCGTAGAGGGGGGTAATCAGCCCCAGCATTTT. Residues: CASSVEGGNQPQHF.

The chain has TRBV28 and TRBJ1-1, with a possible D match to TRBD1 (5 bases). The germline V gene encodes CDR1 MDHEN and CDR2 SYDVKM. The CDR3 contains 12 residues. The V and J ends lost 6 bases and 5 bases respectively, with 10 bases between them. The CDR3 reads CASRDGTTEAFF. For the CDR3, the DNA is TGTGCCAGCAGGGACGGGACGACTGAAGCTTTCTTT. The full variable domain, rest sourced from reference TRBV28 and TRBJ1-1, is DVKVTQSSRYLVKRTGEKVFLECVQDMDHENMFWYRQDPGLGLRLIYFSYDVKMKEKGDIPEGYSVSREKKERFSLILESASTNQTSMYLCASRDGTTEAFFGQGTRLTVV.

The chain has TRBV7-2 and TRBJ2-7, with 7 bases that match TRBD1. Germline V gene sequence: CDR1 SGHTA, CDR2 FQGNSA. Losses at the gene ends were 5 bases for V and 5 bases for J; bases not matched to a gene: 15. The CDR3 is 16 residues long. This chain's CDR3 is CASSPPRAGGRHEQYF. The CDR3 DNA reads as TGTGCCAGCAGCCCCCCCCGGGCAGGGGGTCGGCACGAGCAGTACTTC.

The chain couples TRBV21-1 to TRBJ2-7; the table's D gene call, TRBD2, was not cross checked with the DNA. TRBV21-1 is given as a pseudogene. This CDR3 is built from 13 residues. Written as DNA, the CDR3 is TGTGCCAGCAAATTAGCGGGAGAGAAAGAGCAGTACTTC. Protein: CASKLAGEKEQYF.

Only one count was recorded for this clone. This chain links TRBV18 with TRBJ2-2; D call uncertain. The CDR3 totals 16 residues. The germline V and J ends were trimmed by 3 bases and 3 bases, with 14 bases remaining between them. Germline lookup yields CDR1 KGHSH and CDR2 LQKENI. This CDR3 reads CASSPLNGRDTGELFF. As DNA, the CDR3 is TGTGCCAGCTCACCTTTAAACGGACGGGACACCGGGGAGCTGTTTTTT.

This sequence joins TRBV11-2 and TRBJ2-2; TRBD1 is a possible D gene (6 bases). CDR3 length equals 15 residues. Trimming left V 6 bases short and J 4 bases short, with 15 bases between. CDR1 SGHAT and CDR2 FQNNGV come from the germline V gene. The CDR3 region is CASSPVTGLTGELFF. DNA for the CDR3: TGTGCCAGCAGTCCGGTGACAGGCCTCACCGGGGAGCTGTTTTTT.

This sequence joins TRBV19 and TRBJ2-1; TRBD2 aligns across 8 bases. Germline V gene sequence: CDR1 LNHDA, CDR2 SQIVND (reference sequence). V was clipped by 5 bases and J by 9 bases; unmatched bases: 9. The CDR3 has 14 amino acids. The CDR3 DNA reads as TGTGCCAGTAGTGGGGGACTAGTTTCCCCTGAGCAGTTCTTC. Protein sequence: CASSGGLVSPEQFF.

This rearrangement joins TRBV27 to TRBJ2-2; no clear D. Looked up from germline, CDR1 is MNHEY and CDR2 is SMNVEV (reference sequence). The length of the CDR3 is 15 residues. V was pared by 3 bases and J by 2 bases, with 10 bases between. The CDR3 nucleotides read TGTGCCAGCAGTTTGGGCCAAGTTAACACCGGGGAGCTGTTTTTT. Translation: CASSLGQVNTGELFF.

This clone was observed once. Distinct nucleotide sequences in the sample also encode this CDR3. The chain is built from TRBV25-1 and TRBJ1-4; 7 bases fit TRBD1. This CDR3 has 14 residues. Germline lookup yields CDR1 MGHDK and CDR2 SYGVNS. The V gene end was trimmed by 3 bases and the J gene end by 2 bases; junction bases not matched to a gene: 0. CDR3 amino acids: CASSEDRTNEKLFF. CDR3 nucleotide sequence: TGTGCCAGCAGTGAGGACAGGACTAATGAAAAACTGTTTTTT. Full variable domain (missing parts from reference TRBV25-1 and TRBJ1-4): EADIYQTPRYLVIGTGKKITLECSQTMGHDKMYWYQQDPGMELHLIHYSYGVNSTEKGDLSSESTVSRIRTEHFPLTLESARPSHTSQYLCASSEDRTNEKLFFGSGTQLSVL.

The chain recombines TRBV27 with TRBJ2-3, with D possibly being TRBD1 or TRBD2 (5 bases each). Germline V gene lookup returns CDR1 MNHEY and CDR2 SMNVEV (reference sequence). The V and J ends lost 5 bases and 2 bases respectively, with 14 bases between them. This CDR3 spans 15 amino acids. The CDR3 reads CASSPSVGVTDTQYF. The CDR3 nucleotides are TGTGCCAGCAGTCCCTCTGTGGGGGTCACAGATACGCAGTATTTT.

V is TRBV25-1 and J is TRBJ2-7, with TRBD1 matching over 7 bases. The CDR3 covers 13 residues. The V gene's germline CDR1 is MGHDK and CDR2 SYGVNS. With 5 bases clipped from V and 6 bases from J, the junction kept 7 bases outside the gene matches. The chain's CDR3 is CASSLLQGSEQYF. In DNA, the CDR3 is TGTGCCAGCAGTCTACTACAGGGGAGCGAGCAGTACTTC.

On this clone itself: This sample includes further DNA sequences coding for the same CDR3. This chain joins TRBV5-1 and TRBJ2-7, with 8 nucleotides matching TRBD1. CDR3 length: 14 amino acids. The germline gives CDR1 SGHRS, CDR2 YFSETQ. J was trimmed by 2 bases and V by 3 bases; bases with no gene match: 4. CDR3 sequence (DNA): TGCGCCAGCAGCTCCGGACAGGGCCCCTACGAGCAGTACTTC. Its translation is CASSSGQGPYEQYF.

The V and J genes are TRBV18 and TRBJ1-5; D is unclear. In germline, CDR1 is KGHSH, CDR2 LQKENI. This CDR3 comprises 13 residues. Trimming removed 4 bases from V and 1 base from J, with 5 bases in between. The CDR3 loop is CASSQESNQPQHF. CDR3 nucleotides: TGTGCCAGCTCACAGGAGAGCAATCAGCCCCAGCATTTT.

The chain joins TRBV15 to TRBJ1-3; D uncertain. Germline V lookup: CDR1 LNHNV, CDR2 YYDKDF (reference sequence). V was trimmed by 4 bases and J by 0 bases, leaving 10 bases between them. CDR3 length equals 15 residues. This chain's CDR3 is CATSTPSRSGNTIYF. CDR3 DNA sequence: TGTGCCACCAGCACTCCGAGTCGCTCTGGAAACACCATATATTTT.

The chain links TRBV6-1 to TRBJ1-1; tentative D call: TRBD1 (5 bases). CDR3 size: 15 residues. Germline values: CDR1 MNHNS, CDR2 SASEGT. Trimming removed 2 bases from V and 4 bases from J, with 14 bases in between. CDR3 DNA sequence: TGTGCCAGCAGTGAATTATTTTCAGGGTTCACTGAAGCTTTCTTT. The encoded protein is CASSELFSGFTEAFF.

This chain links TRBV2 with TRBJ2-3; TRBD2 is a possible D gene (5 bases). Germline V gene data show CDR1 as SNHLY and CDR2 as FYNNEI. The CDR3 runs to 15 residues. V lost 4 bases, J lost 4 bases, and 15 bases lay in between. CDR3: CASSGETGRADTQYF. CDR3 in DNA: TGTGCCAGCAGTGGGGAGACCGGCCGGGCAGATACGCAGTATTTT.

This rearrangement joins TRBV19 to TRBJ2-7; TRBD2 aligns across 12 bases. The J segment lost 7 bases and the V segment lost 5 bases, leaving 9 bases of the junction unmatched. Germline lookup yields CDR1 LNHDA and CDR2 SQIVND (reference sequence). The CDR3 contains 15 residues. CDR3 loop: CASSVGLAGQGEQYF. CDR3 bases: TGTGCCAGTAGTGTCGGACTAGCGGGACAGGGGGAGCAGTACTTC.

This chain joins TRBV7-2 and TRBJ2-7; 8 bases fit TRBD1. Germline values: CDR1 SGHTA, CDR2 FQGNSA. This CDR3 has 15 amino acids. With 4 bases clipped from V and 0 bases from J, the junction kept 5 bases outside the gene matches. CDR3 bases: TGTGCCAGCAGCTCCTACAGGGGGGCCTCCTACGAGCAGTACTTC. Protein product: CASSSYRGASYEQYF.

This sequence joins TRBV30 and TRBJ2-1, with TRBD2 identical over 11 bases. V was pared by 2 bases and J by 4 bases, with 7 bases of the junction left unmatched. Per the germline V gene, CDR1 is GTSNPN and CDR2 is SVGIG (reference sequence). The CDR3 length is 16 residues. The CDR3 loop reads CAWSSAGTSGYNEQFF. The CDR3 region has the DNA TGTGCCTGGAGTTCAGCCGGGACTAGCGGTTACAATGAGCAGTTCTTC.

CDR3 bases: TGTGCCAGCACCCTGGGAGGACCTGGAAACACCATATATTTT. It codes for CASTLGGPGNTIYF. The rearrangement links TRBV28 to TRBJ1-3; D is uncertain. This CDR3 spans 14 amino acids. V was pared by 7 bases and J by 2 bases, with 12 bases between. Germline V lookup: CDR1 MDHEN, CDR2 SYDVKM.

This chain joins TRBV7-2 and TRBJ2-3; possible D gene TRBD1, 5 bases. The germline gives CDR1 SGHTA, CDR2 FQGNSA. Between the trimmed V and J ends, which lost 6 bases and 4 bases, there was a span of 11 bases. There are 13 residues in the CDR3. The CDR3 loop reads CASRVGVSDTQYF. The CDR3, as DNA: TGTGCCAGCAGAGTAGGGGTCTCAGATACGCAGTATTTT.

The chain links TRBV5-1 to TRBJ1-1; D not certain. The V and J ends lost 4 bases and 4 bases respectively, with 14 bases between them. The CDR3 is 14 residues long. Germline loops: CDR1 SGHRS, CDR2 YFSETQ. DNA of the CDR3: TGCGCCAGCAGCACGGACCTCATCGGCACTGAAGCTTTCTTT. Protein sequence: CASSTDLIGTEAFF.

This rearrangement joins TRBV5-1 to TRBJ2-3, with D possibly TRBD1 on 6 matching bases. The V gene's germline CDR1 is SGHRS and CDR2 YFSETQ. The CDR3 is 14 residues long. V was cut by 6 bases and J by 2 bases, with 13 bases left in between. CDR3 loop: CASIQTGSTDTQYF. CDR3 bases: TGCGCCAGCATCCAGACAGGATCCACAGATACGCAGTATTTT.

The rearrangement joins TRBV5-6 to TRBJ2-3; D possibly corresponds to TRBD2 (6 bases). The CDR3 covers 14 residues. CDR1 is SGHDT and CDR2 is YYEEEE in the germline V gene. The ends were cut back, 4 bases at V and 4 bases at J, with 13 bases in the middle. CDR3 nucleotides: TGTGCCAGCAGCCCAGCCGGAGGGCCAGATACGCAGTATTTT. It is translated as CASSPAGGPDTQYF.

V usage is TRBV4-3 and J usage is TRBJ2-3, with D perhaps assigned TRBD1 or TRBD2 (5 bases each). The V gene lost 0 bases and the J gene lost 6 bases, with 34 bases spanning the gap. CDR1 is LGHNA, CDR2 YSLEER, per germline. CDR3 size: 22 residues. CDR3 sequence: CASSQDVRAARGGSVGVDTQYF. The CDR3 nucleotides are TGCGCCAGCAGCCAAGATGTGCGGGCCGCTCGGGGCGGATCCGTCGGGGTGGATACGCAGTATTTT.

This chain uses TRBV10-3 with TRBJ2-3, with 9 positions matching TRBD2. The CDR3 contains 16 residues. The junction had 5 bases not matched to a gene; V was cut back by 2 bases and J by 2 bases. Germline CDR1 and CDR2: ENHRY and SYGVKD. Written as DNA, the CDR3 is TGTGCCATCAGTGAGGCTAGCGGGACACCCACAGATACGCAGTATTTT. It specifies CAISEASGTPTDTQYF.